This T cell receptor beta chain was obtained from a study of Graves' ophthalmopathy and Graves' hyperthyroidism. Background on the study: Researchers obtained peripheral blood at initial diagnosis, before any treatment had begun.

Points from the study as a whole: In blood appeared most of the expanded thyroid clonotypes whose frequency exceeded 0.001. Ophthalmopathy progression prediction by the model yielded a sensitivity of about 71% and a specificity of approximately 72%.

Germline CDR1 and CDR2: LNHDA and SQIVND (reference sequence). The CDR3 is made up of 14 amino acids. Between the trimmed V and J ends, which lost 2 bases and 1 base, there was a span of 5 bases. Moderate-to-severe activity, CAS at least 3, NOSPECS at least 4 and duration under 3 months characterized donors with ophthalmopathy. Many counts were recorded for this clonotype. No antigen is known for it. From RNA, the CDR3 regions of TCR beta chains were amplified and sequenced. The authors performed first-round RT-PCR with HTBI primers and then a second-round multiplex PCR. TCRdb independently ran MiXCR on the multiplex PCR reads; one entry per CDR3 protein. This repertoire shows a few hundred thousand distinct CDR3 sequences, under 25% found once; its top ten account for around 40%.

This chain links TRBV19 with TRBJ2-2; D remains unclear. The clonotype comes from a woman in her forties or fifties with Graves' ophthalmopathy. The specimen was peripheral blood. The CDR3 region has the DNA TGTGCCAGTAGTATAAACAGGAACACCGGGGAGCTGTTTTTT. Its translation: CASSINRNTGELFF.